This T cell receptor beta chain is drawn from a study of metastatic and nonmetastatic thyroid tumors. Looking at the study overall: The comparison covered peripheral blood and tumor or nodule tissue in malignant and benign thyroid patients. Study-wide results and limits: Reports indicated that malignant thyroid tumors showed significantly higher TCR beta diversity than benign nodules did, in blood and tumor.

To note about this clone: Its antigen is not identified.

Until they underwent thyroid surgery, no patient had received any treatment. Authors' methods: The distant-metastasis classifier for papillary thyroid cancer was built from CDR3 differences across clinicopathological groups. Using MiXCR, TCRdb reanalyzed the PCR reads. TCRdb's processing, not the authors', yielded these V and J calls. The sample carries thousands of clones, 28% recorded once. CDR3 length equals 12 residues. V lost 6 bases, J lost 7 bases, and 7 bases stayed unmatched. Germline loops: CDR1 DFQATT, CDR2 SNEGSKA (reference sequence). V and J are TRBV20-1 and TRBJ2-3; TRBD2 matches 7 bases. Material: adjacent normal tissue. The sequence was collected from a male donor with papillary thyroid cancer or a benign thyroid nodule (not recorded which). Some clones in this sample may be carry-over from other donors' samples. The CDR3 sequence: CSAQERGHTQYF. DNA for the CDR3: TGCAGTGCCCAAGAGCGGGGACATACGCAGTATTTT.